This TCR beta chain was obtained from a study of regulatory T cells in long-lasting Graves disease. Time point specified: persistent/refractory GD, antithyroid drugs over 5 years with positive TRAb. Making the TCR library involved RNA that had been extracted from PBMCs. Patients hailed from an endocrinology department in Xi'an, China. Whole-study results and caveats: Persistent-disease Graves' patients showed less TCR diversity than new cases. Possibly, too few samples lowered accuracy.

Relying on iRepertoire HTBI primers and Arm-PCR of CDR3 regions, the team built TCR beta libraries. TCRdb fed the multiplex PCR reads into MiXCR, producing one record per CDR3 protein. The data hold 350,000 to 450,000 distinct CDR3 sequences, with less than 25% observed a single time. This clonotype was counted at least ten times. What it binds is not known. The germline CDR1 and CDR2 sequences are MDHEN and SYDVKM. Trimming took 6 bases from V and 4 from J; bases not matched to a gene: 8. CDR3 size: 14 residues. This clonotype originated in a female donor with Graves disease. Sequences were derived from peripheral blood mononuclear cells (PBMCs), sampled when the disease was refractory, from a patient treated with antithyroid drugs. J is TRBJ2-7 and V is TRBV28, with 8 bases matching TRBD2. The CDR3 nucleotides read TGTGCCAGCAGCCTCGGGACTAGGGAGTACGAGCAGTACTTC. Protein product: CASSLGTREYEQYF.